One TCR beta chain is described in this entry. This clone was detected only a few times. Per-nucleotide qualities are absent, and no much larger clonotype sits a single base away. This entry is derived from a study of graft-versus-host responses after intestinal transplantation (dated by TCRdb to the early 2020s). Regarding the research as a whole: Multivisceral, liver-intestinal, or isolated intestinal transplants were received by the recipients. Every recipient was given anti-thymocyte globulin induction, followed by roughly 3 years of maintenance tacrolimus and steroids. After intestinal transplantation, graft-versus-host and host-versus-graft alloreactive T cell clones in the graft, circulation and bone marrow were tracked using bulk TCR-beta CDR3 sequencing. To identify alloreactive clones, pre-transplant mixed lymphocyte reaction products were sequenced and compared with unstimulated pre-transplant donor and recipient T cells. The cohort enrolled about 23 intestinal transplant recipients, one of whom was a retransplant, and 3 patients without pretransplant specimens were excluded. Donor T cell macrochimerism was defined as a peak of at least 4% donor T cells among recipient peripheral blood mononuclear cells. Rather than being sequenced by the commercial service, samples from a few later patients were sequenced in-house on an Illumina MiSeq and processed with MiXCR. Study-wide findings and limitations: Conclusions were limited by the relatively low number and heterogeneity of intestinal transplant patients. GvH clones were detected in recipient bone marrow, and some appeared earlier in ileal mucosa or blood, consistent with an intestinal mucosal origin. Early after transplant, peak levels of circulating GvH clones were found to be associated with declines in HvG clones. High GvH to HvG T cell clonal ratios were observed in the allografts of patients with donor T cell macrochimerism.

For this chain, trimming is 2 bases at the V end and 7 bases at the J end, and the number of junction bases without a gene match is 2. CDR1 and CDR2 (MNHEY, SVGAGI) derive from the germline V gene. Its CDR3 holds 13 amino acids, cysteine through phenylalanine. Only CDR3 DNA remains: 39 bases, in frame from the first base. Library construction relied on the immunoSEQ multiplex PCR assay. For most patients, genomic DNA was isolated with the Qiagen DNeasy Blood and Tissue Kit and shipped frozen to Adaptive Biotechnologies for TCR sequencing. High-throughput TCR-beta CDR3 sequencing of genomic DNA from most patients was performed by Adaptive Biotechnologies. The study's processing was this. TCR sequencing data were retrieved from Adaptive's ImmunoSEQ software for some 17 patients, whereas a few other patients were processed with MiXCR and VDJtools. To correct CD4 versus CD8 sorting errors, sequences present in both subsets at a frequency ratio below 5:1 were removed. CDR3 nucleotide sequences shared between donor and recipient were removed because the origin of such sequences could not be assigned. To count as alloreactive, a clone needed at least 2-fold expansion over unstimulated cells and a minimum CFSE-low frequency of 0.002% (template counts) or 0.001% (read counts). Mappable clones were those detected in sequenced pre-transplant spleen, lymph node, or MLR CFSE-low populations of the donor or recipient. Cumulative frequency of alloreactive clones was calculated as a percentage of all sequences weighted by copy number. As stored in TCRdb, this immuneACCESS dataset retains in-frame rearrangements with V and J assigned. A fraction of the clones does not appear; measured against another copy, unresolved V genes explain less than half of the discrepancy, and the remainder lacks a known reason. V and J calls plus clone size are reproduced from that table; the DNA served to infer D and trimming. The sample table holds under 20,000 clones, of which roughly 40% were seen once. More than 1.5% of the sample goes to the ten largest clones.

Sample time point, as interpreted from the label and publication: cells obtained before transplantation from donor or recipient. In the mixed lymphocyte reactions, approximately 200,000 CFSE-labeled pre-transplant responders were plated with approximately 200,000 irradiated violet-dye-labeled stimulators and cultured for 5 to 6 days. Proliferating CD3+CD4+CFSE-low and CD3+CD8+CFSE-low responder cells were FACS-sorted on a BD Influx sorter after the mixed lymphocyte reaction. The rearranged chain carries TRBV6-5 and TRBJ2-1, with 7 bases matching TRBD1. The source is a human patient who was an organ donor for intestinal transplantation. Material: alloreactive CD4+ T cells from a mixed lymphocyte reaction culture, obtained before transplantation. The cell subset or site label, as the study defines it: CFSE-low proliferating T cells sorted from roughly 6-day pre-transplant mixed lymphocyte reaction (GvH or HvG direction). The CDR3 corresponds to CASSYDRDNEQFF. The DNA reads TGTGCCAGCAGTTACGACAGGGATAATGAGCAGTTCTTC.